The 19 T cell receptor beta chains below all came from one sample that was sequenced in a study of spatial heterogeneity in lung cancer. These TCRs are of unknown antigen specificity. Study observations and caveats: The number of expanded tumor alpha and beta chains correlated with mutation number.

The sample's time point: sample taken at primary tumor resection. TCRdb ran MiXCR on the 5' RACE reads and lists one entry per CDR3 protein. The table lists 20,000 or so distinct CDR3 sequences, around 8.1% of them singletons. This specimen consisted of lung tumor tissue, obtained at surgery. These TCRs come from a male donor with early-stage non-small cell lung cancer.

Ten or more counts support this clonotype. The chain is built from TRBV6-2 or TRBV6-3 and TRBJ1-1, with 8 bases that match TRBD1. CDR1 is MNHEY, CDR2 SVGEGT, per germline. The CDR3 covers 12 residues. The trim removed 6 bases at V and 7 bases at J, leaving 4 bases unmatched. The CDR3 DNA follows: TGTGCCAGCAGCCACGGACAGGGTGAAGCTTTCTTT. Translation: CASSHGQGEAFF.

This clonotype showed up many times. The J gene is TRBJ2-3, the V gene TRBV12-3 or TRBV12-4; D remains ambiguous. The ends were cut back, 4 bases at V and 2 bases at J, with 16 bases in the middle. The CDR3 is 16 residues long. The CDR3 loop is CASSSSRIANTDTQYF. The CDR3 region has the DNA TGTGCCAGCAGTTCCAGCCGAATAGCAAACACAGATACGCAGTATTTT.

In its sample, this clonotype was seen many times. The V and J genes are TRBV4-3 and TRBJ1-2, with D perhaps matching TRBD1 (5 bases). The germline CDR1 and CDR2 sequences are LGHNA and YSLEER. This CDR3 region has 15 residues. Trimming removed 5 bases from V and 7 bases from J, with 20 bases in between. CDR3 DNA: TGCGCCAGCAGCTACGGACAAGAAGTCTCTTCTGGCTACACCTTC. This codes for CASSYGQEVSSGYTF.

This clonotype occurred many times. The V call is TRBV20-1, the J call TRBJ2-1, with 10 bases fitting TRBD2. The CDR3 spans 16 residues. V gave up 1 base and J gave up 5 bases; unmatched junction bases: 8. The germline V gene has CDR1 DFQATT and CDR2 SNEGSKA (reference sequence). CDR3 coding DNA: TGCAGTGCTAGAGCGGAGCGGGGGGGGTGGAACAATGAGCAGTTCTTC. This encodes CSARAERGGWNNEQFF.

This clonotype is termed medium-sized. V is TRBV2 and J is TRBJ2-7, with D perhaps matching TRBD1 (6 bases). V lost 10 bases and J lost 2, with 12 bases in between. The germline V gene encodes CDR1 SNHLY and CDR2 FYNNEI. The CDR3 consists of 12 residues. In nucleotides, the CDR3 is TGTGCCATCAACAGGGAGACCTACGAGCAGTACTTC. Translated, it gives CAINRETYEQYF.

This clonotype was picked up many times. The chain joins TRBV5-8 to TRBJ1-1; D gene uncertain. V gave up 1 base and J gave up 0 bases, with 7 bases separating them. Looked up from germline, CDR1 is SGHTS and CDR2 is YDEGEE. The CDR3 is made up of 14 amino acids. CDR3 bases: TGTGCCAGCAGCTTGACAGAATTGAACACTGAAGCTTTCTTT. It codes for CASSLTELNTEAFF.

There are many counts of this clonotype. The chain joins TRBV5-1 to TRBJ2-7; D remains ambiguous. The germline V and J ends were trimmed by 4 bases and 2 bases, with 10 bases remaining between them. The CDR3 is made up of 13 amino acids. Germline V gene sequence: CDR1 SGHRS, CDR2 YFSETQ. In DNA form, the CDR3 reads TGCGCCAGCAGCATCCGGGTTGCCTACGAGCAGTACTTC. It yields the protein CASSIRVAYEQYF.

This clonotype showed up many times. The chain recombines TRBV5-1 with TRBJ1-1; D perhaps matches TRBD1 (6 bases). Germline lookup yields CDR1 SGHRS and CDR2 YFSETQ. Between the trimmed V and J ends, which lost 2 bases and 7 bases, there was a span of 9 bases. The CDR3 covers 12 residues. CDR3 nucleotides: TGCGCCAGCAGCTTACAGGGCGGTGAAGCTTTCTTT. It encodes CASSLQGGEAFF.

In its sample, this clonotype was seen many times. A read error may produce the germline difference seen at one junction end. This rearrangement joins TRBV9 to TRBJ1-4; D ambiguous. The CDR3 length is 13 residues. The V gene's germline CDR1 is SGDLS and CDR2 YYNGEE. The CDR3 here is CASSVDLGGPLDF. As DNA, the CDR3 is TGTGCCAGCAGCGTAGATCTGGGTGGGCCGCTAGATTTT. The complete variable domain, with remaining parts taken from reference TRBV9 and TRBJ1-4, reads DSGVTQTPKHLITATGQRVTLRCSPRSGDLSVYWYQQSLDQGLQFLIQYYNGEERAKGNILERFSAQQFPDLHSELNLSSLELGDSALYFCASSVDLGGPLDFGSGTQLSVL.

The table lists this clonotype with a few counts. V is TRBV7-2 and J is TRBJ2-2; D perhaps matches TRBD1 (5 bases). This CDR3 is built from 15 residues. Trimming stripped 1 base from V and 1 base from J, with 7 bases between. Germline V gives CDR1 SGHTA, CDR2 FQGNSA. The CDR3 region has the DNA TGTGCCAGCAGCTTAGTTACAGGGAACACCGGGGAGCTGTTTTTT. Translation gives CASSLVTGNTGELFF.

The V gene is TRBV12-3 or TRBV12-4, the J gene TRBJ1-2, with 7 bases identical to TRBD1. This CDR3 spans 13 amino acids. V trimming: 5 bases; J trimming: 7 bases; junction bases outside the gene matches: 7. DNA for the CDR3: TGTGCCAGCAGTACAGGGGCATGGGGTGGCTACACCTTC. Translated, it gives CASSTGAWGGYTF.

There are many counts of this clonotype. CDR3 amino acids: CSVSSGGQLAFF. The CDR3 region has the DNA TGCAGCGTCTCCTCGGGTGGGCAGCTAGCTTTCTTT. The chain carries TRBV29-1 and TRBJ1-1; no clear D gene. The CDR3 loop spans 12 amino acids. Trimming took off 6 bases at V and 10 bases at J, with 18 bases between the two ends. Germline CDR1 is SQVTM and CDR2 is ANQGSEA.

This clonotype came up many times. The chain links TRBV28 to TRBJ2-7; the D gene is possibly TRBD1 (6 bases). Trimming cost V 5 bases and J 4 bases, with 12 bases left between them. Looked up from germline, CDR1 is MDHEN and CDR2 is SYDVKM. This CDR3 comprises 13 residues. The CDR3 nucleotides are TGTGCCAGCAGTGCAGGGGCGTCTTACGAGCAGTACTTC. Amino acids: CASSAGASYEQYF.

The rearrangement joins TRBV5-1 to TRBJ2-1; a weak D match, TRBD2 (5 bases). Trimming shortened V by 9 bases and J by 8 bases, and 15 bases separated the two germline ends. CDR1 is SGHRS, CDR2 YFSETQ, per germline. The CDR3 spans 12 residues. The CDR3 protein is CATRVNFDEQFF. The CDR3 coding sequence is TGCGCCACGAGGGTCAATTTCGATGAGCAGTTCTTC. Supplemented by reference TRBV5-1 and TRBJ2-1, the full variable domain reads KAGVTQTPRYLIKTRGQQVTLSCSPISGHRSVSWYQQTPGQGLQFLFEYFSETQRNKGNFPGRFSGRQFSNSRSEMNVSTLELGDSALYLCATRVNFDEQFFGPGTRLTVL.

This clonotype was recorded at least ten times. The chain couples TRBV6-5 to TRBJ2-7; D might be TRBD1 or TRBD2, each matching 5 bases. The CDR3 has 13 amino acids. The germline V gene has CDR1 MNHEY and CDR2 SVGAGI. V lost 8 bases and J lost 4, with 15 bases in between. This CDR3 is CASRTGARYEQYF. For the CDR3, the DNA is TGTGCCAGCCGAACCGGGGCCCGGTACGAGCAGTACTTC.

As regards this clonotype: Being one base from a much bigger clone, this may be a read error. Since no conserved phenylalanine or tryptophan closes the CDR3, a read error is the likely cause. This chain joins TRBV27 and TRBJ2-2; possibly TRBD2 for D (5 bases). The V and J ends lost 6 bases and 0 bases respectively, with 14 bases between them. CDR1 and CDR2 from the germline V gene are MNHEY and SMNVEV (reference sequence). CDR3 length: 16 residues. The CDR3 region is CASSVNGVANTGELFS. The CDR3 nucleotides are TGTGCCAGCAGCGTAAACGGGGTAGCGAACACCGGGGAGCTGTTTTCT.

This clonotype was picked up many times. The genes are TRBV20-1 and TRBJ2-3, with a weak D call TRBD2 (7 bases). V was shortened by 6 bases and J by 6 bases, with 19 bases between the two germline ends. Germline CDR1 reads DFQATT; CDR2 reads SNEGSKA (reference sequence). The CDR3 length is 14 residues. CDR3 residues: CSAAFRGGLDTQYF. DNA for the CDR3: TGCAGTGCAGCATTTCGCGGGGGCCTCGATACGCAGTATTTT.

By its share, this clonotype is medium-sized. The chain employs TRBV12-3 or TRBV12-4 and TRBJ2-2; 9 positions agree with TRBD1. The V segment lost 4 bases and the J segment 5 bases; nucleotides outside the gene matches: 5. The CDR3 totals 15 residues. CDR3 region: CASSSGTGRTGELFF. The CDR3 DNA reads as TGTGCCAGCAGTTCCGGGACAGGGCGGACCGGGGAGCTGTTTTTT.

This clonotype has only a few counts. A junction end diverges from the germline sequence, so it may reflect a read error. CDR3: CAGSPRSLQGNQPQHF. The CDR3 DNA sequence: TGTGCCGGCAGCCCTCGTAGTTTACAGGGGAATCAGCCCCAGCATTTT. The chain is built from TRBV7-8 and TRBJ1-5; the match to TRBD1 covers 7 bases. CDR3 length: 16 residues. The germline V gene encodes CDR1 SGHVS and CDR2 FQNEAQ.